What follows describes a single T cell receptor (beta chain). Its specificity is unknown. TCRdb's table, derived via immunoSEQ multiplex PCR, lists solely in-frame clones and lacks some. The profile shows roughly 120,000 clones, approximately 94% of them singletons. V was pared by 3 bases and J by 3 bases, with 12 bases of the junction left unmatched. CDR1 is SNHLY and CDR2 is FYNNEI in the germline V gene. The CDR3 has 17 amino acids. The data originate from a study of cytomegalovirus exposure and HLA in healthy donors. General observations from the study: The study labeled 150 or so TCR beta chains cytomegalovirus-associated. Researchers reported that a few CMV-associated chains were confirmed in vitro as CMV antigen-specific.

The chain carries TRBV2 and TRBJ1-2; the match to TRBD1 covers 8 bases. This receptor was identified in a woman in her late teens or twenties in good health and CMV-seronegative. Sequencing input: PBMCs. This CDR3 is CASSDQPGGHEHYGYTF. The CDR3 DNA reads TGTGCCAGCAGTGATCAGCCAGGGGGCCATGAGCACTATGGCTACACCTTC.